Sequencing of this T cell receptor beta chain was carried out in a study of radiotherapy plus CTLA-4 blockade in lung cancer. Looking at the study overall: Objective response rate was over 15%; disease control rate, around 33%. General study points: Tumor-derived TCR clones expanded in blood after radiotherapy plus ipilimumab.

Chemo-refractory metastatic non-small-cell lung cancer patients underwent focal radiation alongside CTLA-4 blockade with ipilimumab. Note on this clone: Its target is not known.

After removal of 2 bases from V and 7 bases from J, the junction contained 5 bases not matched to a gene. This CDR3 is built from 16 residues. Germline V gene data show CDR1 as KGHSY and CDR2 as FQNENV. Profiling relied on immunoSEQ multiplex PCR, and the TCRdb table lists in-frame clones only, not all of them. The sample lists some 92,000 clones, 75% to 85% occurring once. Sequenced material: peripheral blood, taken from a patient treated with radiotherapy plus ipilimumab. The TCR comes from a human donor with non-small cell lung cancer who had a partial response to radiotherapy plus ipilimumab. The rearrangement uses TRBV16 and TRBJ2-1; 13 bases line up with TRBD2. CDR3 sequence reads: CASSQTGTSGTNEQFF. As DNA, the CDR3 is TGTGCCAGCAGCCAAACCGGGACTAGCGGGACGAATGAGCAGTTCTTC.